These 5 T cell receptor beta chains came from one sample sequenced in a study of T cells after yellow fever vaccination. TCRdb processed the 5' RACE reads anew with MiXCR; each CDR3 protein has one entry. The sample lists under 300,000 distinct CDR3 sequences; over 10% were seen once. Here the sequenced sample was CD4+ T cells sorted from PBMCs, taken 45 days after the yellow fever booster vaccination. The origin of the receptors is a man aged 25 to 45 who received the YFV17D yellow fever vaccine.

The sample holds a few counts of this clonotype. The gene calls are TRBV29-1 and TRBJ2-1; 9 nucleotides line up with TRBD1. The CDR3 runs to 14 residues. Germline trimming cut 2 bases from V and 5 bases from J; bases unmatched to any gene: 4. Germline V gives CDR1 SQVTM, CDR2 ANQGSEA. The CDR3 DNA follows: TGCAGCGTTGAACCGGGACAGGGCAACAATGAGCAGTTCTTC. Amino acids: CSVEPGQGNNEQFF.

The rearrangement links TRBV6-5 to TRBJ2-3; D ambiguous. In germline, CDR1 is MNHEY, CDR2 SVGAGI. The germline V and J ends were trimmed by 6 bases and 5 bases, with 6 bases remaining between them. The CDR3 extends over 11 amino acids. Written as DNA, the CDR3 is TGTGCCAGCAGGCGGTTAGATACGCAGTATTTT. Residues: CASRRLDTQYF.

This clonotype appeared once. The chain combines TRBV7-2 with TRBJ2-4, with TRBD1 matching over 10 bases. The CDR3 covers 13 residues. The trim removed 7 bases at V and 11 bases at J, leaving 8 bases unmatched. The germline CDR1 and CDR2 sequences are SGHTA and FQGNSA. This chain's CDR3 is CASTRQGAGVQYF. CDR3 nucleotides: TGTGCCAGCACGAGACAGGGGGCCGGCGTTCAGTACTTC.

The CDR3 DNA follows: TGTGCCAGCAGTACCGGGACTAGCGAGTACAATGAGCAGTTCTTC. Its protein is CASSTGTSEYNEQFF. The chain is built from TRBV7-2 and TRBJ2-1; 10 nucleotides align to TRBD2. Germline values: CDR1 SGHTA, CDR2 FQGNSA. The CDR3 covers 15 residues. V dropped 6 bases and J dropped 4; count of bases not matched to a gene: 6.

The chain combines TRBV7-6 with TRBJ2-7; D is ambiguous. V was cut by 5 bases and J by 2 bases, with 7 bases left in between. The CDR3 has 12 amino acids. Germline assignment: CDR1 SGHVS and CDR2 FNYEAQ. The CDR3: CASSAAPYEQYF. Written as DNA, the CDR3 is TGTGCCAGCAGCGCCGCGCCCTACGAGCAGTACTTC.